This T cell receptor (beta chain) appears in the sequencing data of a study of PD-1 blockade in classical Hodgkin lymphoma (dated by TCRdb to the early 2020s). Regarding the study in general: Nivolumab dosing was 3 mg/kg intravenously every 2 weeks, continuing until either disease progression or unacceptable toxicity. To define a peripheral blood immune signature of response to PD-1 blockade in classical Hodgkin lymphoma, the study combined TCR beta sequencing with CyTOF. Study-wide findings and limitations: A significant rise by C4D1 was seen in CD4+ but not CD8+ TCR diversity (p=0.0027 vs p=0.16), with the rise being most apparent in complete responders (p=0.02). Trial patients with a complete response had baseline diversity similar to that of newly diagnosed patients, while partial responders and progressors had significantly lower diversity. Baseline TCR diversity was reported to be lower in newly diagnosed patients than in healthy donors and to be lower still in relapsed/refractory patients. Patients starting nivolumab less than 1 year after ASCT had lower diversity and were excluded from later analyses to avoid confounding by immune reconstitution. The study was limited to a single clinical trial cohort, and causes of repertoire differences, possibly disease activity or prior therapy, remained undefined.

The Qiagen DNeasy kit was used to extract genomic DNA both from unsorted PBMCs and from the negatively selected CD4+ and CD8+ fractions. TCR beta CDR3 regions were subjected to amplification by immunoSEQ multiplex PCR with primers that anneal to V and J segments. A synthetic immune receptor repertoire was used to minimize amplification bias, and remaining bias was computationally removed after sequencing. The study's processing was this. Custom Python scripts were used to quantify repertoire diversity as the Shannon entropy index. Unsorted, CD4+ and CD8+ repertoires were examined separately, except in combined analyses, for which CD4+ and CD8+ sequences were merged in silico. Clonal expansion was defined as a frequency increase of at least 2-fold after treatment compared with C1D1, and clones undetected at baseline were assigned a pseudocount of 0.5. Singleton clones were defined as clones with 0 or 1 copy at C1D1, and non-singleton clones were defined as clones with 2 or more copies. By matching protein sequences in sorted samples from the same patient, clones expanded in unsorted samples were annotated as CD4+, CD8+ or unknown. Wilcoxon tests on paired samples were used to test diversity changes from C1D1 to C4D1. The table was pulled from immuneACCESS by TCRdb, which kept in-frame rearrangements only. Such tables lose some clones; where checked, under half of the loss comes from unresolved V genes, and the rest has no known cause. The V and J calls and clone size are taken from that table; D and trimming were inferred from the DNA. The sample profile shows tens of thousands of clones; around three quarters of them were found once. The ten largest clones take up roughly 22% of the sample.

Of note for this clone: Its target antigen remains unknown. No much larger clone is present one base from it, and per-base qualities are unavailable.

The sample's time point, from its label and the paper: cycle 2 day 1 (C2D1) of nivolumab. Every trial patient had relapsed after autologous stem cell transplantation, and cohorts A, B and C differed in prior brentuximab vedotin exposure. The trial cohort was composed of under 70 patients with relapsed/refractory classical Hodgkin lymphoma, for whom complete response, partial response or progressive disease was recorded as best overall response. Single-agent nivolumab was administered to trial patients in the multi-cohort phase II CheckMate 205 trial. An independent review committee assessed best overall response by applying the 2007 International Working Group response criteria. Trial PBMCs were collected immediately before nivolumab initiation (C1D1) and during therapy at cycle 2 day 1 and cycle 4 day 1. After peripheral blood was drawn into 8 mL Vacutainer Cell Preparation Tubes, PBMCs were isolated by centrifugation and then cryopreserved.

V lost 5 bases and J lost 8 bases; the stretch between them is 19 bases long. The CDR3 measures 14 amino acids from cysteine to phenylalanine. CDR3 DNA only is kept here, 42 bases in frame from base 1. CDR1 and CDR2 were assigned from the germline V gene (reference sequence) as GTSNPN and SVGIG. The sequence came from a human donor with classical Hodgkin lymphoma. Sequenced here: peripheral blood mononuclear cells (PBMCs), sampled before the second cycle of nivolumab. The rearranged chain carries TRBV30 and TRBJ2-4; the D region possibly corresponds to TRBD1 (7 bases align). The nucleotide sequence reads TGTGCCTGGGGGAGAGGAGGGGGCTCATACATTCAGTACTTC. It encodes CAWGRGGGSYIQYF.